The next 20 T cell receptor beta chains were all read from a single sample in a study of blood T cell repertoires in COVID-19. Here immunoSEQ multiplex PCR was the method, and the copy in TCRdb shows in-frame clones only, minus some. The sample gives tens of thousands of clones, roughly 80% of which show up once; less than 4.5% is in the top ten. The sequenced material came from PBMCs or T cells enriched from blood (not recorded which). Every receptor here comes from a woman aged 40 to 50 with acute COVID-19.

The CDR3 spells CASRNQGASYEQYF. CDR3 nucleotides: TGTGCCAGCAGGAACCAGGGGGCCTCCTACGAGCAGTACTTC. The chain carries TRBV2 and TRBJ2-7, with 8 positions matching TRBD1. CDR3 length: 14 residues. CDR1 and CDR2 (germline): SNHLY, FYNNEI. V lost 6 bases and J lost 0; bases outside the gene matches: 4. Combining the CDR3 with reference TRBV2 and TRBJ2-7 gives the whole variable domain EPEVTQTPSHQVTQMGQEVILRCVPISNHLYFYWYRQILGQKVEFLVSFYNNEISEKSEIFDDQFSVERPDGSNFTLKIRSTKLEDSAMYFCASRNQGASYEQYFGPGTRLTVT.

By share, this clone ranks as medium-sized (0.01 to 0.1%). This chain links TRBV19 with TRBJ1-2; D gene ambiguous. The germline V and J ends were trimmed by 3 bases and 6 bases, with 11 bases remaining between them. Germline loops: CDR1 LNHDA, CDR2 SQIVND (reference sequence). The CDR3 has 13 amino acids. The CDR3 region has the DNA TGTGCCAGTAGTATTCCCTCGGGAAATGGCTACACCTTC. This codes for CASSIPSGNGYTF. The entire variable domain, with the rest obtained from reference TRBV19 and TRBJ1-2, is as follows: DGGITQSPKYLFRKEGQNVTLSCEQNLNHDAMYWYRQDPGQGLRLIYYSQIVNDFQKGDIAEGYSVSREKKESFPLTVTSAQKNPTAFYLCASSIPSGNGYTFGSGTRLTVV.

The chain joins TRBV9 to TRBJ2-1; 9 nucleotides line up with TRBD1. The germline CDR1 and CDR2 sequences are SGDLS and YYNGEE. The CDR3 consists of 17 residues. With 1 base clipped from V and 7 bases from J, the junction kept 12 bases outside the gene matches. The CDR3 is CASSVSIGQGILNEQFF. CDR3 bases: TGTGCCAGCAGCGTAAGCATAGGACAGGGGATTTTAAATGAGCAGTTCTTC.

This chain joins TRBV19 and TRBJ2-5; 10 bases are a match to TRBD1. CDR1 is LNHDA and CDR2 is SQIVND in the germline V gene (reference sequence). CDR3 length equals 14 residues. V lost 7 bases, J lost 7 bases, and 9 bases stayed unmatched. This CDR3 reads CASKAGTGAWTQYF. CDR3 DNA: TGTGCCAGTAAAGCAGGGACAGGGGCCTGGACCCAGTACTTC.

This chain joins TRBV19 and TRBJ2-1, with D unresolved. Germline CDR1 and CDR2: LNHDA and SQIVND (reference sequence). This CDR3 contains 11 residues. V was shortened by 7 bases and J by 3 bases, with 4 bases between the two germline ends. The CDR3 DNA reads as TGTGCCAGTACCTTCTACAATGAGCAGTTCTTC. Translated: CASTFYNEQFF.

This sequence joins TRBV5-6 and TRBJ1-2; tentatively, D is TRBD1 (5 bases). This CDR3 region has 14 residues. Germline values: CDR1 SGHDT, CDR2 YYEEEE. V shed 4 bases and J shed 4 bases, with 14 bases lying between them. The CDR3 sequence: CASSPGDSAYGYTF. The CDR3 DNA sequence: TGTGCCAGCAGCCCGGGAGACAGTGCCTATGGCTACACCTTC.

This clone was observed once. V and J are TRBV3-1 (or the pseudogene TRBV3-2) and TRBJ2-1; 10 bases match TRBD2. After removal of 4 bases from V and 10 bases from J, the junction contained 13 bases not matched to a gene. This CDR3 spans 16 amino acids. Looked up from germline, CDR1 is LGHDT and CDR2 is YNNKEL (reference sequence). This CDR3 reads CASSPELAGSSREQFF. As DNA, the CDR3 is TGTGCCAGCAGCCCTGAACTAGCGGGGTCCTCACGGGAGCAGTTCTTC.

This clone was found a few times. The chain uses TRBV19 and TRBJ1-5, with 9 bases that match TRBD1. The germline gives CDR1 LNHDA, CDR2 SQIVND (reference sequence). V shed 9 bases, J shed 7 bases, and the junction held 7 bases outside the gene matches. The CDR3 covers 13 residues. The CDR3, as DNA: TGTGCCAGCCGGGACAGGGTGGGACAGCCCCAGCATTTT. This codes for CASRDRVGQPQHF.

V and J are TRBV5-6 and TRBJ2-2, with 9 bases fitting TRBD2. CDR1 is SGHDT, CDR2 YYEEEE, per germline. The junction had 8 bases not matched to a gene; V was cut back by 4 bases and J by 4 bases. This CDR3 has 16 residues. In DNA, the CDR3 is TGTGCCAGCAGCCGTAGCGGGAGACGGGGCACCGGGGAGCTGTTTTTT. Its protein product is CASSRSGRRGTGELFF.

The V gene is TRBV15, the J gene TRBJ2-3, with a weak D call TRBD1 (6 bases). The V end was cut by 0 bases, the J end by 3 bases, with 13 bases between. Germline V gene data show CDR1 as LNHNV and CDR2 as YYDKDF (reference sequence). The CDR3 totals 16 residues. The CDR3 loop reads CATSRDGGQGTDTQYF. The CDR3 nucleotides are TGTGCCACCAGCAGAGATGGTGGGCAGGGGACAGATACGCAGTATTTT.

The rearrangement uses TRBV7-8 and TRBJ2-1; possibly TRBD2 for D (5 bases). Deletions cut 5 bases from V and 6 bases from J, with 17 bases between. This CDR3 is 15 amino acids long. Germline V lookup: CDR1 SGHVS, CDR2 FQNEAQ. The DNA of the CDR3 is TGTGCCAGCAGCCTTGAGCAGCGGCCTGGCAATGAGCAGTTCTTC. Translating gives CASSLEQRPGNEQFF.

This clone came up once. The rearrangement uses TRBV24-1 and TRBJ1-2, with D uncertain. The V and J ends lost 0 bases and 8 bases respectively, with 15 bases between them. The CDR3 is 15 residues long. Germline CDR1 is KGHDR and CDR2 is SFDVKD. The CDR3 here is CATSDLRDNSVGYTF. The CDR3 region has the DNA TGTGCCACCAGTGATTTGCGAGACAACTCAGTAGGCTACACCTTC.

The genes are TRBV2 and TRBJ2-7; the match to TRBD2 covers 8 bases. Germline trimming cut 7 bases from V and 0 bases from J; bases unmatched to any gene: 5. Germline assignment: CDR1 SNHLY and CDR2 FYNNEI. CDR3 length: 14 amino acids. The CDR3 coding sequence is TGTGCCAGCATGACTAGCGCGGGCTCCTACGAGCAGTACTTC. Its translation is CASMTSAGSYEQYF.

The CDR3 is CASQKRLRGGNEQFF. CDR3 bases: TGTGCCAGCCAAAAGAGGTTACGGGGGGGCAATGAGCAGTTCTTC. The J gene is TRBJ2-1, the V gene TRBV19; 8 nucleotides align to TRBD2. V was clipped by 9 bases and J by 6 bases; unmatched bases: 13. The CDR3 runs 15 residues. The germline CDR1 and CDR2 sequences are LNHDA and SQIVND (reference sequence).

This rearrangement joins TRBV27 to TRBJ2-7; 8 nucleotides align to TRBD1. The CDR3 covers 11 residues. Per the germline V gene, CDR1 is MNHEY and CDR2 is SMNVEV (reference sequence). Trimming took 8 bases from V and 3 from J; bases not matched to a gene: 0. The CDR3 sequence: CASGQGYEQYF. The CDR3 region has the DNA TGTGCCAGCGGACAGGGCTACGAGCAGTACTTC.

The rearrangement joins TRBV25-1 to TRBJ2-1, with D perhaps matching TRBD1 (6 bases). The CDR3 consists of 15 residues. Germline V gene data show CDR1 as MGHDK and CDR2 as SYGVNS. V was cut by 10 bases and J by 5 bases, with 21 bases left in between. CDR3 nucleotides: TGTGCCACCATCCCTATGAACAGGGAAAACAATGAGCAGTTCTTC. This gives the protein CATIPMNRENNEQFF.

This chain connects TRBV27 to TRBJ1-2, with D unresolved. Trimming shortened V by 2 bases and J by 6 bases, and 10 bases separated the two germline ends. Germline V gives CDR1 MNHEY, CDR2 SMNVEV (reference sequence). The CDR3 is 13 residues long. CDR3 in DNA: TGTGCCAGCAGTTTAACGGCCGGGGATGGCTACACCTTC. Its protein product is CASSLTAGDGYTF.

The chain combines TRBV28 with TRBJ2-5; TRBD2 is a possible D gene (7 bases). Germline V gene sequence: CDR1 MDHEN, CDR2 SYDVKM. The CDR3 spans 15 residues. V was clipped by 6 bases and J by 2 bases, with 16 bases between them. The CDR3 loop reads CASSSEQGGQETQYF. In nucleotides, the CDR3 is TGTGCCAGCAGCTCGGAACAGGGAGGGCAAGAGACCCAGTACTTC.

The rearrangement links TRBV11-1 to TRBJ1-1; 8 positions agree with TRBD1. Trimming at V came to 6 bases and at J to 8 bases, leaving 8 bases not matched to a gene. From germline, CDR1 is SGHAT and CDR2 FQDESV (reference sequence). The length of the CDR3 is 13 residues. CDR3 DNA sequence: TGTGCCAGCAGAAATTGGACAGGGCGAGAAGCTTTCTTT. Protein sequence: CASRNWTGREAFF.

This clone occurred once. V is TRBV2 and J is TRBJ1-5, with 10 bases matching TRBD1. CDR1 is SNHLY and CDR2 is FYNNEI in the germline V gene. Trimming took 4 bases from V and 6 from J; bases not matched to a gene: 3. The CDR3 extends over 14 amino acids. CDR3 sequence reads: CASSGQGAGQPQHF. DNA for the CDR3: TGTGCCAGCAGTGGACAGGGGGCGGGTCAGCCCCAGCATTTT.